This T cell receptor beta chain was captured by sequencing in a study of cytomegalovirus exposure and HLA in healthy donors. The table lists this clone with a few counts. Its antigen is currently unknown. Germline values: CDR1 MRHNA, CDR2 SNTAGT. V trimming: 4 bases; J trimming: 10 bases; junction bases outside the gene matches: 10. The CDR3 has 14 residues. 60 Vbeta and 13 Jbeta primers were used in PCR. Only in-frame clones appear in the TCRdb table, and some are missing; sequencing was by immunoSEQ multiplex PCR. The sample consists of over 150,000 clones, 77% of them appearing once. Regarding the study as a whole: Later analysis revealed greater clonal expansion in HLA-associated TCR beta chains than in equally common others. Analyzed later, most CMV-associated TCR beta chains appeared HLA-restricted. The likely origin of a cluster of highly shared sequence variants was a sequencing artifact.

Sequenced sample: PBMCs. The sequence came from a woman aged 30 to 39 in good health and CMV-seropositive. The gene calls are TRBV6-4 and TRBJ2-1, with 7 bases matching TRBD2. The CDR3 here is CASSAQRGPGEQFF. The CDR3 nucleotides are TGTGCCAGCAGTGCTCAGCGGGGCCCCGGGGAGCAGTTCTTC.